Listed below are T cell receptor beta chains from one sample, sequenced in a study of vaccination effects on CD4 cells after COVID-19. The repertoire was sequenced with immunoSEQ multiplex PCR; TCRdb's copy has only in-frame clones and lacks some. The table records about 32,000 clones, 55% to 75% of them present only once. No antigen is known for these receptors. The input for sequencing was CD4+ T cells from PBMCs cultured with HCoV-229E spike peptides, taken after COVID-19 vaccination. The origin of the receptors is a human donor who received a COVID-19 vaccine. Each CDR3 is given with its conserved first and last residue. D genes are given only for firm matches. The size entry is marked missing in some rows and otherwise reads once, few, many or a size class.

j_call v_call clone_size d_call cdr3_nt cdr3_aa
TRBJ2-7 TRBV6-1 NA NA TGTGCCAGCAGTGAAAGCGAGGTCTACGAGCAGTACTTC CASSESEVYEQYF
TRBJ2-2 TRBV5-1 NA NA TGCGCCAGCAGCTTGCCGACAGATTCAATCACCGGGGAGCTGTTTTTT CASSLPTDSITGELFF
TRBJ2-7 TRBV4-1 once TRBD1 TGCGCCAGCAGCCAAGGCATCAGGGACAGCTCCTACGAGCAGTACTTC CASSQGIRDSSYEQYF
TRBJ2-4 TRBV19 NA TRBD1 TGTGCCAGTAGTCCCGGGACAGGGGTCCCACAAAACATTCAGTACTTC CASSPGTGVPQNIQYF
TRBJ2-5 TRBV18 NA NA TGTGCCAGCTCACCACCGGGGTTAGGCGGAGAGACCCAGTACTTC CASSPPGLGGETQYF
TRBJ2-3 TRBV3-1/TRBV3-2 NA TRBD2 TGTGCCAGCAGTGGCGGGAGGGCCTCGGGCACAGATACGCAGTATTTT CASSGGRASGTDTQYF
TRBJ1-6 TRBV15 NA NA TGTGCCACCAGCAGAGATCACCAGGTTTCACCCCTCCACTTT CATSRDHQVSPLHF
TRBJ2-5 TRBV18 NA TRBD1 TGTGCCAGCTCACCGAGGTCCAGGGGGCCAGAGACCCAGTACTTC CASSPRSRGPETQYF
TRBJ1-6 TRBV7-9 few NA TGTGCCAGCAGCTTAGCACGGTGGAATTCACCCCTCCACTTT CASSLARWNSPLHF
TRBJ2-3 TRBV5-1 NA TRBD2 TGCGCCAGCAGCTTGGCCGCAGGGATTAAAGGGACTAGCGGGAACCCTAGCACAGATACGCAGTATTTT CASSLAAGIKGTSGNPSTDTQYF
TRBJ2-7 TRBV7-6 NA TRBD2 TGTGCCAGCAGCCCATTCGGGCGGGGGGGCCAAACCTACGAGCAGTACTTC CASSPFGRGGQTYEQYF
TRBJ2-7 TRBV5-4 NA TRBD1 TGTGCCAGCAGCTTGGATTGGGACAGGGGGCGACGCGAGCAGTACTTC CASSLDWDRGRREQYF
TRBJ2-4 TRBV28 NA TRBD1 TGTGCCAGCAACAGACAGGGGACCAAAAACATTCAGTACTTC CASNRQGTKNIQYF
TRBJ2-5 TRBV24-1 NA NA TGTGCCACCAGTGCGGGGTCTCAAGAGACCCAGTACTTC CATSAGSQETQYF
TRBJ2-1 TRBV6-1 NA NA TGTGCCAGCAGTGAGCCGGGAGAGAAGAATGAGCAGTTCTTC CASSEPGEKNEQFF
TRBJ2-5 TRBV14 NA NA TGTGCCAGCAGCCAGTACCAAGAGACCCAGTACTTC CASSQYQETQYF
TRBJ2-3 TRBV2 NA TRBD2 TGTGCCAGCAGTGGTGGACTAGCGGCCACAGATACGCAGTATTTT CASSGGLAATDTQYF
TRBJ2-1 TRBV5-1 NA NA TGCGCCAGCCAACCCTCGGGTACAACGCCGAATGAGCAGTTCTTC CASQPSGTTPNEQFF
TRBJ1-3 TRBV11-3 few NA TGTGCCAGCAGCCCGGGTTACTCTGGAAACACCATATATTTT CASSPGYSGNTIYF
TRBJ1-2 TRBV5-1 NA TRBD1 TGCGCCAGCAGCCAACGGACAGGAGGGTATGGCTACACCTTC CASSQRTGGYGYTF
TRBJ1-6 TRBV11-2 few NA TGTGCCAGCAGCGTTAGGGGACCTTCAAATTCACCCCTCCACTTT CASSVRGPSNSPLHF
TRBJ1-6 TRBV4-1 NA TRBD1 TGCGCCAGCAGCCAAGTGACCGGGACAGTAAATTCACCCCTCCACTTT CASSQVTGTVNSPLHF
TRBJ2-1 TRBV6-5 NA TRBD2 TGTGCCAGCAGAAAGGGACTAGCGGGGAGTGGACAGCAGTTCTTC CASRKGLAGSGQQFF
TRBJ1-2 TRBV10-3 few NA TGTGCCATCAGTGAAGGGCCAGGGGATGGCTACACCTTC CAISEGPGDGYTF
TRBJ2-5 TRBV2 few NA TGTGCCAGCAGTCAAACGGCCCTAGGGCAGACCCAGTACTTC CASSQTALGQTQYF
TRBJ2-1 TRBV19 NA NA TGTGCCAGTAGTACCCTTTCAATCGTCAGGGGCCGGAATGAGCAGTTCTTC CASSTLSIVRGRNEQFF
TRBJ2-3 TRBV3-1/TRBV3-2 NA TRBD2 TGTGCCAGCAGCCAAACGCGGGGGGGCACCACAGATACGCAGTATTTT CASSQTRGGTTDTQYF
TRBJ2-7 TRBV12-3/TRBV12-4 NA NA TGTGCCAGCAGTTTAGGCTTCCCACACGAGCAGTACTTC CASSLGFPHEQYF
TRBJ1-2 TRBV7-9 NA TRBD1 TGTGCCAGCAGCGGACTGCGGACAGGGTCTAACTATGGCTACACCTTC CASSGLRTGSNYGYTF
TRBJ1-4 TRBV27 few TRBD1 TGTGCCAGCAGTTTCCTCTTCGGGACAGATAATGAAAAACTGTTTTTT CASSFLFGTDNEKLFF
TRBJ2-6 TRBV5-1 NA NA TGCGCCAGCAGCTTGGACCTCGACAGCTCTGGGGCCAACGTCCTGACTTTC CASSLDLDSSGANVLTF
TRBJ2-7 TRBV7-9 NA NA TGTGCCAGCAGCTTAGAATCCGCCAGGGCCCACGAGCAGTACTTC CASSLESARAHEQYF
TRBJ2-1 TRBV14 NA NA TGTGCCAGCAGCCCCACCGCACGGGAAGGGGCTACCTACAATGAGCAGTTCTTC CASSPTAREGATYNEQFF
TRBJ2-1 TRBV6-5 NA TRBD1 TGTGCCAGCAGTTACACAGCCGGGACAGGGGCGGATGAGCAGTTCTTC CASSYTAGTGADEQFF
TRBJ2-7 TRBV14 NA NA TGTGCCAGCAGCGTGGAGGGAACCTACGAGCAGTACTTC CASSVEGTYEQYF
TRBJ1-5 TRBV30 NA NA TGTGCCTGGACGGAGCAGGGCTATAGCAATCAGCCCCAGCATTTT CAWTEQGYSNQPQHF
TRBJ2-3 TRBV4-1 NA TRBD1 TGCGCCAGCAGCCCCACGACAGGGGGGCTGGTTACAGATACGCAGTATTTT CASSPTTGGLVTDTQYF
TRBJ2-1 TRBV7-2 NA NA TGTGCCAGCAGCGAACCCGGGGCGAAGGGCAATGAGCAGTTCTTC CASSEPGAKGNEQFF
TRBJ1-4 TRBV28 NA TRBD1 TGTGCCAGCAGTCCCTGGGACAGATTTAATGAAAAACTGTTTTTT CASSPWDRFNEKLFF
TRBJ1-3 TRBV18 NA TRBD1 TGTGCCAGCTCACCAAGGACAGGGGGCGCCTCTGGAAACACCATATATTTT CASSPRTGGASGNTIYF
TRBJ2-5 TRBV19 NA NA TGTGCCAGTAAGGGGAGTCGGACTTCCCAAGAGACCCAGTACTTC CASKGSRTSQETQYF
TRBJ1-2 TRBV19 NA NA TGTGCCAGTAGTCTTCAGGACACGCACTATGGCTACACCTTC CASSLQDTHYGYTF